This T cell receptor beta chain was captured by sequencing in a study of CD8 T cells in Susac syndrome. Random hexamers served to reverse transcribe roughly 0.5 to 1 ug RNA. TCRdb independently ran MiXCR on the immunoSEQ multiplex PCR reads; one entry per CDR3 protein. Of around 300,000 distinct CDR3 sequences in the sample, about 92% are singletons; the top ten hold roughly 0.07%. The CDR3 has 13 residues. Germline loops: CDR1 SGHTA, CDR2 FQGNSA. V was cut by 5 bases and J by 11 bases, with 17 bases left in between. The sequence came from a human donor with multiple sclerosis. This chain joins TRBV7-2 and TRBJ2-3; no definite D call. The specimen was CD4+ T cells from PBMCs. CDR3 loop: CASSPRRSSVQYF. The CDR3 DNA reads as TGTGCCAGCAGCCCCCGCCGGAGCAGCGTGCAGTATTTT.